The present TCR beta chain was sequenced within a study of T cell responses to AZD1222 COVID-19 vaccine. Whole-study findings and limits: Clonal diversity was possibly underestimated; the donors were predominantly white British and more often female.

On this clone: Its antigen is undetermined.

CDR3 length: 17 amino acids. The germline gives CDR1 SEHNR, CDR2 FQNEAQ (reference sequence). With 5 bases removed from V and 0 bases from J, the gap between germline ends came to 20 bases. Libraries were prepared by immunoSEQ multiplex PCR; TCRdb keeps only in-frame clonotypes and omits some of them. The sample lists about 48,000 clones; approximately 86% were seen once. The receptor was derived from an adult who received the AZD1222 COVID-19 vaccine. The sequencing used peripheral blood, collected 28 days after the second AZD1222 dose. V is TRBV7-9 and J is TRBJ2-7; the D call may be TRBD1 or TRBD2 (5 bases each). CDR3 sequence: CASSDPGTALLSYEQYF. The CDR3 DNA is TGTGCCAGCAGCGACCCGGGGACGGCTCTACTCTCCTACGAGCAGTACTTC.